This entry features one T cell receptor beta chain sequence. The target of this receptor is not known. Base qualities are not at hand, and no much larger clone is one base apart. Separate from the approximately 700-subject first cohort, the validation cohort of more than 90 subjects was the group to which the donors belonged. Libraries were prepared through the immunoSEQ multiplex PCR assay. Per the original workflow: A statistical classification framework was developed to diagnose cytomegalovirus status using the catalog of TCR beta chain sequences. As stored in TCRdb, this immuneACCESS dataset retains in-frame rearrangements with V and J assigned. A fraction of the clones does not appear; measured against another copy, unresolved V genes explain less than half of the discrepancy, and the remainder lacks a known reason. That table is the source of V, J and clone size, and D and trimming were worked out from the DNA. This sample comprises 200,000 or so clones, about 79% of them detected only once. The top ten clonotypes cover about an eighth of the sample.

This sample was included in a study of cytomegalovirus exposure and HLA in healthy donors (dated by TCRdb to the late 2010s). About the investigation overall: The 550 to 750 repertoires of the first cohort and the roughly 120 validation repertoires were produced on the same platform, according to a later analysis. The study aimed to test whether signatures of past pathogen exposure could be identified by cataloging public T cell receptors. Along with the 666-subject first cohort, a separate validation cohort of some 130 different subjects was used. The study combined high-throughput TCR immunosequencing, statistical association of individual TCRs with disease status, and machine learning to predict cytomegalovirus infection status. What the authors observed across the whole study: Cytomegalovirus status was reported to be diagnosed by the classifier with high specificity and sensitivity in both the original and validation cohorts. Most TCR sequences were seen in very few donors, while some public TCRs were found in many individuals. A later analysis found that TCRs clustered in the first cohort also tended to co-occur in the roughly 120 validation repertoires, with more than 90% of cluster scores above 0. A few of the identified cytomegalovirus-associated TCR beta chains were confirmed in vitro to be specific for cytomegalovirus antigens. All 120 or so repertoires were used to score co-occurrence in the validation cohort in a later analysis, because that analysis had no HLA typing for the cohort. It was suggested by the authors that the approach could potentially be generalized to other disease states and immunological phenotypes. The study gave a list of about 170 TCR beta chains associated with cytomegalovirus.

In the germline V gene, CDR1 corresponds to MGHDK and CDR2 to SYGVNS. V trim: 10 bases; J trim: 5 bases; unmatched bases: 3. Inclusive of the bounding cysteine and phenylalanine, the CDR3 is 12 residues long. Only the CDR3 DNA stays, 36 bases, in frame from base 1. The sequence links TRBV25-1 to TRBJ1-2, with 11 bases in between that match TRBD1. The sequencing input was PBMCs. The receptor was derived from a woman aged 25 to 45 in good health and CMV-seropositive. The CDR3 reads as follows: CATGQGAYGYTF. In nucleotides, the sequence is TGTGCCACCGGACAGGGGGCGTATGGCTACACCTTC.